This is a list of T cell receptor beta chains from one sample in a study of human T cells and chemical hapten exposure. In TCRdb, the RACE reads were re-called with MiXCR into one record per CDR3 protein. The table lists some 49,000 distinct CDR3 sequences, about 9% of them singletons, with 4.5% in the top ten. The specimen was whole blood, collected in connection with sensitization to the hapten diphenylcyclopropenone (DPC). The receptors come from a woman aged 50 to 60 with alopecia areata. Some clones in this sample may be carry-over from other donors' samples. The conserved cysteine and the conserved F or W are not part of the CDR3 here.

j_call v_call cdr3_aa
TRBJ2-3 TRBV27 ASSLIALNTDTQY
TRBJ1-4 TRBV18 ASSGDRATNEKLF
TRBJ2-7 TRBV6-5 ASSLAGSREQY
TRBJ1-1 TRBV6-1 ASSEPKSRGAF
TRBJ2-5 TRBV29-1 SVEDTGGLETQY
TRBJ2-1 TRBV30 AWSVGERARPEQF
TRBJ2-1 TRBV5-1 ASSRGLHNEQF
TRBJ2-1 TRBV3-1 ASSQDLGRKGEQF
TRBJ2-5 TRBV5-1 ASSLALGSRETQY
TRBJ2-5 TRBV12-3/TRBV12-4 ASSLGPLGETQY
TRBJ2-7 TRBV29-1 SVEGEREWQY
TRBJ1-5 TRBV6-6 ASSYGGPRQPQH
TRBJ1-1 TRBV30 AWSKKGSTEAF
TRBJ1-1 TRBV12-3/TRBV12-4 ASSLVDLRISVTEAF
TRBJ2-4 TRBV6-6 ASSSSLGRGVPKNIQY
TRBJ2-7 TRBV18 ASSPESRRSYEQY
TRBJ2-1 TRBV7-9 ASSLVGSADNEQF
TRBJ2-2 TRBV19 ASRDRSDGELF
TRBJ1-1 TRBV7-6 ASSPDGEAF
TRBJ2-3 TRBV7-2 ASSRVAADTQY
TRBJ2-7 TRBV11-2 ASSLNRGFSYEQY
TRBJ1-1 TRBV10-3 AIRGVTNTEAF
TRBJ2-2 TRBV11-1 ASSGDRGTGELF
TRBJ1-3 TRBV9 ASSEQISGNTIY
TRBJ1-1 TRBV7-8 ASSLGGGYTEAF
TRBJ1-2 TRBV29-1 SVVRGGGYT
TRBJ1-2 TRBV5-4 ASSFLAGGGYGYT
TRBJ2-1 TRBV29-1 SVETSGNEQF
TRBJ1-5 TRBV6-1 ASSEAWDNNQPQH
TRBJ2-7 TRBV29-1 SVEFRDRVNEQY
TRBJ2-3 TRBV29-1 SAGTSGSIDTQY
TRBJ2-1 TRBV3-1 ASSLGNRGNEQF
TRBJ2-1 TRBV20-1 SALVAGVYNEQF
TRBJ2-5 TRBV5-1 ASSLGPRETQY
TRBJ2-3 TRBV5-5 ASSPRQGADTQY
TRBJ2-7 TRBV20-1 SARIVASQRDEQY
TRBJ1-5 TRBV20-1 SASAGGYSNQPQH
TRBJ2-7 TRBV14 ASSQSPRSQQY